This record looks at one TCR beta chain sequence and its context. An amount of RNA that ranged from about 0.45 to 1 ug was reverse transcribed with random hexamers. TCRdb re-analysed the immunoSEQ multiplex PCR reads in MiXCR, keeping a single row per CDR3 protein. In the table there are around 45,000 distinct CDR3 sequences, under 95% of which are singletons. The data stem from a study of CD8 T cells in Susac syndrome. Germline CDR1 is MGHRA and CDR2 is YSYEKL. The CDR3 runs to 14 residues. The V gene end was trimmed by 4 bases and the J gene end by 7 bases; junction bases not matched to a gene: 9. V and J are TRBV4-1 and TRBJ2-5; 7 positions match TRBD2. Source material: CD8+ T cells from PBMCs. This receptor was obtained from a human donor in good health. This chain's CDR3 is CASSPGRWVGTQYF. Written as DNA, the CDR3 is TGCGCCAGCAGCCCCGGGAGGTGGGTGGGGACCCAGTACTTC.